The rows below give T cell receptor beta chains drawn from one sample of a study of tumor-infiltrating lymphocytes in localized non-small cell lung cancer. Method: immunoSEQ multiplex PCR; TCRdb's copy keeps in-frame clones and lacks some. Of more than 8,500 clones in the sample, approximately 85% were seen once. What was sequenced was uninvolved lung tissue not adjacent to the tumor. These receptors were taken from a human donor with non-small cell lung cancer. Both conserved end residues are part of each CDR3. D genes are given only for firm matches. Size values are once, few and many counts, or a class for expanded clones, and some rows have none.

J: TRBJ1-2
V: TRBV15
D: NA
size: few
DNA: TGTGCCACCAGCAGAGATCTTTCGGCAGGGGTAGACTATGGCTACACCTTC
CDR3: CATSRDLSAGVDYGYTF

J: TRBJ2-7
V: TRBV28
D: NA
size: NA
DNA: TGTGCCAGCAGTTTTAGCGAACCAAACTACGAGCAGTACTTC
CDR3: CASSFSEPNYEQYF

J: TRBJ1-3
V: TRBV10-3
D: NA
size: NA
DNA: TGTGCCATCAGTGAGTGGGCAGGCCGCTCTGGAAACACCATATATTTT
CDR3: CAISEWAGRSGNTIYF

J: TRBJ1-2
V: TRBV5-8
D: NA
size: NA
DNA: TGTGCCAGCAGCTCAGACCCAGCCCTAAGGACTTCCAAAGGACATGGCTACACCTTC
CDR3: CASSSDPALRTSKGHGYTF

J: TRBJ2-2
V: TRBV5-6
D: TRBD2
size: once
DNA: TGTGCCAGCAGCTCCGGACTAGCGGGAGCTCCGAACACCGGGGAGCTGTTTTTT
CDR3: CASSSGLAGAPNTGELFF

J: TRBJ1-5
V: TRBV19
D: NA
size: NA
DNA: TGTGCCAGTAAGGGGCCCTCTTATAGCAATCAGCCCCAGCATTTT
CDR3: CASKGPSYSNQPQHF

J: TRBJ2-7
V: TRBV29-1
D: NA
size: NA
DNA: TGCAGCGTTGGGGGGATAGGGGGGAGTTCCTCGTACGAGCAGTACTTC
CDR3: CSVGGIGGSSSYEQYF

J: TRBJ1-2
V: TRBV15
D: TRBD1
size: NA
DNA: TGTGCCACCAGCAGCAGGGGGCGATTAGACTATGGCTACACCTTC
CDR3: CATSSRGRLDYGYTF

J: TRBJ2-7
V: TRBV4-2
D: TRBD2
size: NA
DNA: TGTGCCAGCAGTCGGGGACTAGCGGGAGGAGAGGAGCAGTACTTC
CDR3: CASSRGLAGGEEQYF

J: TRBJ2-2
V: TRBV6-1
D: NA
size: once
DNA: TGTGCCAGCAGTGATCGAGCACAGAACACCGGGGAGCTGTTTTTT
CDR3: CASSDRAQNTGELFF

J: TRBJ2-3
V: TRBV9
D: TRBD2
size: NA
DNA: TGTGCCAGCAGTGGATTAGCGGGAGTGGGCACAGATACGCAGTATTTT
CDR3: CASSGLAGVGTDTQYF

J: TRBJ2-5
V: TRBV19
D: TRBD1
size: NA
DNA: TGTGCCAGTACCACTACGGGACAGGCCCTCCAAGAGACCCAGTACTTC
CDR3: CASTTTGQALQETQYF

J: TRBJ2-7
V: TRBV28
D: TRBD2
size: few
DNA: TGTGCCAGCAGTTTAGGCGGGAGTCGGTACGAGCAGTACTTC
CDR3: CASSLGGSRYEQYF

J: TRBJ2-3
V: TRBV5-6
D: TRBD1
size: few
DNA: TGTGCCAGCAGCTTGCGACAGGGGGATACGCAGTATTTT
CDR3: CASSLRQGDTQYF

J: TRBJ2-7
V: TRBV12-5
D: NA
size: once
DNA: TGTGCTCCCGTTGGCAGGATCTACGAGCAGTACTTC
CDR3: CAPVGRIYEQYF

J: TRBJ2-5
V: TRBV2
D: TRBD2
size: NA
DNA: TGTGCCATCCTAGCGGGAGGTAGAGAGACCCAGTACTTC
CDR3: CAILAGGRETQYF

J: TRBJ1-2
V: TRBV27
D: NA
size: NA
DNA: TGTGCCAGCAGTCCCTTGGGGTATGGCTACACCTTC
CDR3: CASSPLGYGYTF

J: TRBJ1-2
V: TRBV9
D: NA
size: NA
DNA: TGTGCCAGCAGCGCTAACTATGGCTACACCTTC
CDR3: CASSANYGYTF

J: TRBJ1-1
V: TRBV6-1
D: TRBD1
size: NA
DNA: TGTGCCAGCAGTTCAGGGGGCTGGAACACTGAAGCTTTCTTT
CDR3: CASSSGGWNTEAFF

J: TRBJ2-6
V: TRBV9
D: NA
size: NA
DNA: TGTGCCAGCAGCGTAGGGGCCAACGTCCTGACTTTC
CDR3: CASSVGANVLTF

J: TRBJ1-1
V: TRBV5-1
D: NA
size: once
DNA: TGCGCCAGCAGCTTGGCCGGGGGAAACACTGAAGCTTTCTTT
CDR3: CASSLAGGNTEAFF

J: TRBJ1-1
V: TRBV11-2
D: NA
size: NA
DNA: TGTGCCAGCAGCTTAGATCCGGGGCCGAACACTGAAGCTTTCTTT
CDR3: CASSLDPGPNTEAFF

J: TRBJ2-7
V: TRBV19
D: NA
size: NA
DNA: TGTGCCAGTAGCCGCTGGGACGAGCAGTACTTC
CDR3: CASSRWDEQYF

J: TRBJ2-1
V: TRBV2
D: TRBD2
size: NA
DNA: TGTGCCAGCAGTGAAGCCCGACTAGCGGGAGTAAACGAGCAGTTCTTC
CDR3: CASSEARLAGVNEQFF

J: TRBJ2-5
V: TRBV5-6
D: TRBD2
size: NA
DNA: TGTGCCGCCTCCGGGAGGGCCGATGAGACCCAGTACTTC
CDR3: CAASGRADETQYF

J: TRBJ2-7
V: TRBV18
D: NA
size: few
DNA: TGTGCCAGCTCACCCCCCCAGGTGGCAGGGCCAACCTACGAGCAGTACTTC
CDR3: CASSPPQVAGPTYEQYF

J: TRBJ1-1
V: TRBV27
D: NA
size: NA
DNA: TGTGCCAGCAGTTATGTGGGGCATGGGACTGAAGCTTTCTTT
CDR3: CASSYVGHGTEAFF

J: TRBJ2-2
V: TRBV5-1
D: TRBD2
size: NA
DNA: TGCGCCAGCAGCTTGGTAGCGGGAGACTGGACCGGGGAGCTGTTTTTT
CDR3: CASSLVAGDWTGELFF

J: TRBJ1-3
V: TRBV7-9
D: NA
size: NA
DNA: TGTGCCAGCAGCTTATCAGGGGTAGGAAACACCATATATTTT
CDR3: CASSLSGVGNTIYF

J: TRBJ2-2
V: TRBV10-2
D: NA
size: once
DNA: TGCGCCAGCAGTGAAATGAATTCCGGGGAGCTGTTTTTT
CDR3: CASSEMNSGELFF

J: TRBJ2-5
V: TRBV18
D: NA
size: NA
DNA: TGTGCCAGCTCACCACCTGGGTTGGGGGGCCAAGAGACCCAGTACTTC
CDR3: CASSPPGLGGQETQYF

J: TRBJ2-1
V: TRBV6-1
D: NA
size: NA
DNA: TGTGCCAGCAGCCCATTGGGCAATGAGCAGTTCTTC
CDR3: CASSPLGNEQFF

J: TRBJ1-3
V: TRBV7-9
D: NA
size: large
DNA: TGTGCCAGCAGCTCCCGGGAGGGGCATGACACCATATATTTT
CDR3: CASSSREGHDTIYF

J: TRBJ2-2
V: TRBV11-3
D: NA
size: NA
DNA: TGTGCCAGCAGCTCATCAAACACCCGACAGGGAGGGGGAACCGGGGAGCTGTTTTTT
CDR3: CASSSSNTRQGGGTGELFF

J: TRBJ2-1
V: TRBV28
D: NA
size: NA
DNA: TGTGCCAGCAGTTCAGGGGACTACTCCTACAATGAGCAGTTCTTC
CDR3: CASSSGDYSYNEQFF

J: TRBJ1-1
V: TRBV25-1
D: TRBD1
size: few
DNA: TGTGCCAGCAGTGTTTCACAGGGGTTGAACACTGAAGCTTTCTTT
CDR3: CASSVSQGLNTEAFF

J: TRBJ2-7
V: TRBV10-3
D: NA
size: NA
DNA: TGTGCCATCAGTGAGTCGCAGGGGATCAACGAGCAGTACTTC
CDR3: CAISESQGINEQYF

J: TRBJ1-1
V: TRBV9
D: TRBD1
size: NA
DNA: TGTGCCAGCAGCGTAGAGACGACAGGGGCCCAGAGGACTGAAGCTTTCTTT
CDR3: CASSVETTGAQRTEAFF

J: TRBJ1-2
V: TRBV10-3
D: NA
size: NA
DNA: TGTGCCATCAGTCTACTTCCTGACAGTGGGCAAGGCTACACCTTC
CDR3: CAISLLPDSGQGYTF

J: TRBJ1-1
V: TRBV29-1
D: NA
size: NA
DNA: TGCAGCGTTGGAATCAGGCCGAACACTGAAGCTTTCTTT
CDR3: CSVGIRPNTEAFF

J: TRBJ1-1
V: TRBV27
D: NA
size: NA
DNA: TGTGCCAGCAGTTTCGGCGGGGGCAGGCACACTGAAGCTTTCTTT
CDR3: CASSFGGGRHTEAFF

J: TRBJ1-4
V: TRBV2
D: NA
size: NA
DNA: TGTGCCAGCAGTGAATTCAGGGGTGAGGGGAAACTGTTTTTT
CDR3: CASSEFRGEGKLFF